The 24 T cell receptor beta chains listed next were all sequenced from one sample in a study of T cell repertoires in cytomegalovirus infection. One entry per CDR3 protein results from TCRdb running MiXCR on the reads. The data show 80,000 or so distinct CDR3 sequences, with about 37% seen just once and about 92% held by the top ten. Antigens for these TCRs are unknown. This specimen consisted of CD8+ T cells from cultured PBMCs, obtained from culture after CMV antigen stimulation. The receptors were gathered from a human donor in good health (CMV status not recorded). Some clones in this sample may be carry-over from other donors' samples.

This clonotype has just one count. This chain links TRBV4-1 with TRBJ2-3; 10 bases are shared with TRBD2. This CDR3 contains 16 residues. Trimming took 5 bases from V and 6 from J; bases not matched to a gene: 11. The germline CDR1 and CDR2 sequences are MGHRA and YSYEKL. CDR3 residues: CASSLTSGRGPDTQYF. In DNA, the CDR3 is TGCGCCAGCAGCTTGACTAGCGGGCGGGGGCCGGATACGCAGTATTTT.

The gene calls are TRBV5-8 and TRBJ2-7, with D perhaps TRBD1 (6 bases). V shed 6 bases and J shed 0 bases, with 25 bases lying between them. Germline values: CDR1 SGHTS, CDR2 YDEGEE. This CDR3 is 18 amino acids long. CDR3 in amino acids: CASTRGTRGSYISYEQYF. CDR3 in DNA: TGTGCCAGCACCAGAGGGACACGCGGCTCATACATCTCCTACGAGCAGTACTTC.

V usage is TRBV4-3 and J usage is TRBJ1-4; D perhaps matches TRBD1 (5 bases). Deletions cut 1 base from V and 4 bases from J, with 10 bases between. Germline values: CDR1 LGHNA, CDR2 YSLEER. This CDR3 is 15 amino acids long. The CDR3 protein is CASSQGAGLNEKLFF. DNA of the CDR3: TGCGCCAGCAGCCAAGGGGCAGGGCTTAATGAAAAACTGTTTTTT.

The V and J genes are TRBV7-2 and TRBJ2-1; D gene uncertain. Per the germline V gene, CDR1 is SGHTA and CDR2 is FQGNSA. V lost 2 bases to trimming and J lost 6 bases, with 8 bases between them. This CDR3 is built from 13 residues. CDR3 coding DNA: TGTGCCAGCAGCTTAAGCCGTGGCAATGAGCAGTTCTTC. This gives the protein CASSLSRGNEQFF.

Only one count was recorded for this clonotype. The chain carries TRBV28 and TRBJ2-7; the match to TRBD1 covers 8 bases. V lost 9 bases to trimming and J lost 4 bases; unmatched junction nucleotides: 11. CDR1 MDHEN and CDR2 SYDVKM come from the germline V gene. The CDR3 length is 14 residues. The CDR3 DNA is TGTGCCAGTAGAACAGGGGGAGGATATTACGAGCAGTACTTC. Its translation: CASRTGGGYYEQYF.

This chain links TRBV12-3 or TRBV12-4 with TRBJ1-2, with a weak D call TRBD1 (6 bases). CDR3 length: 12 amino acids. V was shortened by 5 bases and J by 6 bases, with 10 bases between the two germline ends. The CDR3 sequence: CASSTSGDGYTF. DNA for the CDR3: TGTGCCAGCAGTACCTCAGGGGATGGCTACACCTTC.

CDR3 in DNA: TGTGCCAGCAGATCTGACAGGAACACCGGGGAGCTGTTTTTT. As protein: CASRSDRNTGELFF. This chain uses TRBV12-3 or TRBV12-4 with TRBJ2-2; D may be TRBD1 (5 bases). Trimming shortened V by 6 bases and J by 1 base, and 9 bases separated the two germline ends. There are 14 residues in the CDR3.

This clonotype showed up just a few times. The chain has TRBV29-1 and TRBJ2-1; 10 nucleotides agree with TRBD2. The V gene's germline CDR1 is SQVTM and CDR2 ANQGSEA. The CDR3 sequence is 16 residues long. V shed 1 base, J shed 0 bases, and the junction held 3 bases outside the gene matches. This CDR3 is CSVEGLAGDSYNEQFF. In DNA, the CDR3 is TGCAGCGTTGAAGGGCTAGCGGGGGACTCCTACAATGAGCAGTTCTTC.

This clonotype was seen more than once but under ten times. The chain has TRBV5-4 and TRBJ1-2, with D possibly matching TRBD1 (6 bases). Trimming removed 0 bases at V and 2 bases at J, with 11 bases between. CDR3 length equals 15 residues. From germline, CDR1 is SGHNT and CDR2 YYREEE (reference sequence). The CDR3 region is CASSLVTGANYGYTF. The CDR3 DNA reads TGTGCCAGCAGCTTGGTGACGGGGGCAAACTATGGCTACACCTTC.

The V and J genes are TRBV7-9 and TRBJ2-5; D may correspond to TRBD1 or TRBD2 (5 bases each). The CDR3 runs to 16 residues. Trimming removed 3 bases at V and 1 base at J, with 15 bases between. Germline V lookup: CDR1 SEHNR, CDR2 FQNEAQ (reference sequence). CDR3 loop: CASSFAGTKPQETQYF. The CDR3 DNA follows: TGTGCCAGCAGCTTCGCCGGGACGAAGCCCCAAGAGACCCAGTACTTC.

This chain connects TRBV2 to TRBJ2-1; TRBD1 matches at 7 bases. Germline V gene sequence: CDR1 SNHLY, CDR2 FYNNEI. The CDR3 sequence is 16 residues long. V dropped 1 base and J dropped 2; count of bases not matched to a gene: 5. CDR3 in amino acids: CASSEVRGPTYNEQFF. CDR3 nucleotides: TGTGCCAGCAGTGAAGTTAGGGGGCCAACCTACAATGAGCAGTTCTTC. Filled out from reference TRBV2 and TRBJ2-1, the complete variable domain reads EPEVTQTPSHQVTQMGQEVILRCVPISNHLYFYWYRQILGQKVEFLVSFYNNEISEKSEIFDDQFSVERPDGSNFTLKIRSTKLEDSAMYFCASSEVRGPTYNEQFFGPGTRLTVL.

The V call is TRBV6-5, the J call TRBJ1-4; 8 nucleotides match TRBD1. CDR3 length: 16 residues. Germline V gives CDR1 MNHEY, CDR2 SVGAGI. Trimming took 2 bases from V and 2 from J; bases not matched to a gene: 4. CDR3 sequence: CASSYVQGATNEKLFF. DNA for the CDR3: TGTGCCAGCAGTTACGTCCAGGGGGCGACTAATGAAAAACTGTTTTTT.

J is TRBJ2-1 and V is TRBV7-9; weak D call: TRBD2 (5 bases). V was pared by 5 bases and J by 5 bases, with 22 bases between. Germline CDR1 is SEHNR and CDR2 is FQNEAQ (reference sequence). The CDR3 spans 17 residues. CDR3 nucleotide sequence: TGTGCCAGCAGCCGACTTCCGGGGTGGGAGTCGGACAATGAGCAGTTCTTC. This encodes CASSRLPGWESDNEQFF. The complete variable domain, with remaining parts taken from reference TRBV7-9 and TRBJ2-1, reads DTGVSQNPRHKITKRGQNVTFRCDPISEHNRLYWYRQTLGQGPEFLTYFQNEAQLEKSRLLSDRFSAERPKGSFSTLEIQRTEQGDSAMYLCASSRLPGWESDNEQFFGPGTRLTVL.

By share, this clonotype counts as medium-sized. Here the CDR3 DNA reads TGTGCCAGCAGCCTTTTCGGGACAGGGAGGGGATATAGCAATCAGCCCCAGCATTTT. Protein product: CASSLFGTGRGYSNQPQHF. The chain has TRBV7-8 and TRBJ1-5; 9 bases line up with TRBD1. Germline CDR1 and CDR2: SGHVS and FQNEAQ. J lost 0 bases, V lost 5 bases, and 14 bases had no gene match. This CDR3 comprises 19 residues.

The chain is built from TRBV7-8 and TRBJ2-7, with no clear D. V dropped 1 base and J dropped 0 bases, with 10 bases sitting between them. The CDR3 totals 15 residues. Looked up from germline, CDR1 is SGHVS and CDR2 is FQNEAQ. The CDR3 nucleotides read TGTGCCAGCAGCTTAGAAGTATTAGTCTCCTACGAGCAGTACTTC. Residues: CASSLEVLVSYEQYF.

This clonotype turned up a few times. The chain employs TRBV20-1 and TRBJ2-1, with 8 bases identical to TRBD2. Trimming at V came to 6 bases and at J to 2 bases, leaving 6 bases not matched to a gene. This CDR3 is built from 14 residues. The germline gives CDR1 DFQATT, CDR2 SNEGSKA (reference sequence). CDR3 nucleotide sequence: TGCAGTGCCGCGCGGGGGGCCGCCTACAATGAGCAGTTCTTC. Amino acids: CSAARGAAYNEQFF.

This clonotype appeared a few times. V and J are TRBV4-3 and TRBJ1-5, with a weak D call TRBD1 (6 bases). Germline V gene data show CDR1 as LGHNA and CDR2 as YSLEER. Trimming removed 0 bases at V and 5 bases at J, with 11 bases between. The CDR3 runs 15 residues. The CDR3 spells CASSQEAGEHQPQHF. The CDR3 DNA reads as TGCGCCAGCAGCCAAGAGGCAGGGGAGCATCAGCCCCAGCATTTT.

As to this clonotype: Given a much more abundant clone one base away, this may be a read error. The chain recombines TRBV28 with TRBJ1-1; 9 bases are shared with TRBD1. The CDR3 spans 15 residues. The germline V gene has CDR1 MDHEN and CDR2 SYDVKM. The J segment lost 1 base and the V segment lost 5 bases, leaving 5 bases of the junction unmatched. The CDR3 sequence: CASSAQGQGNTEAFF. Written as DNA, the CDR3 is TGTGCCAGCAGTGCCCAGGGACAGGGGAACACTGAAGCTTTCTTT.

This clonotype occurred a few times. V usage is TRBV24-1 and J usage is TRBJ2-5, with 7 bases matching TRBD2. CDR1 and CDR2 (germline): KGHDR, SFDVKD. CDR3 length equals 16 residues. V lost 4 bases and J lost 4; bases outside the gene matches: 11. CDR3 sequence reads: CATSDSGFGGGETQYF. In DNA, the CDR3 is TGTGCCACCAGTGACTCGGGATTCGGCGGGGGAGAGACCCAGTACTTC.

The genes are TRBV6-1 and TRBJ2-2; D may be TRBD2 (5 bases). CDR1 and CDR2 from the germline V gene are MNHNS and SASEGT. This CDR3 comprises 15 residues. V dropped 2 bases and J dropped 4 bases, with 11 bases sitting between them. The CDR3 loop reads CASSEISGSTGELFF. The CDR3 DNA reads TGTGCCAGCAGTGAAATATCGGGATCCACCGGGGAGCTGTTTTTT.

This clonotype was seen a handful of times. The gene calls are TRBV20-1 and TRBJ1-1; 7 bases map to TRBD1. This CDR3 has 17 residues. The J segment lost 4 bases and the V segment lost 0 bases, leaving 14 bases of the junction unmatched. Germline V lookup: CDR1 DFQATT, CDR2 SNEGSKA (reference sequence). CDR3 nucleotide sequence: TGCAGTGCTAGAGATGTGGTGGCAGGGGGTCGAAGCACTGAAGCTTTCTTT. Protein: CSARDVVAGGRSTEAFF.

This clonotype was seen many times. CDR3 protein: CASSLLSGILDEQFF. The CDR3, as DNA: TGTGCCAGCAGTTTATTGTCGGGGATCCTCGATGAGCAGTTCTTC. The chain combines TRBV27 with TRBJ2-1; tentative D call: TRBD2 (5 bases). This CDR3 is 15 amino acids long. From germline, CDR1 is MNHEY and CDR2 SMNVEV (reference sequence). V lost 1 base to trimming and J lost 8 bases, with 15 bases between them.

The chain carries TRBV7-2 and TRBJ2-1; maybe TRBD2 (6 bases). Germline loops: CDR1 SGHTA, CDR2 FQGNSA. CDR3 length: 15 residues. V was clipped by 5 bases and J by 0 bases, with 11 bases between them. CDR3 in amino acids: CASSPGLSSYNEQFF. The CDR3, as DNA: TGTGCCAGCAGCCCGGGACTGAGCTCCTACAATGAGCAGTTCTTC. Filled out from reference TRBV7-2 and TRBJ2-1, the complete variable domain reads GAGVSQSPSNKVTEKGKDVELRCDPISGHTALYWYRQSLGQGLEFLIYFQGNSAPDKSGLPSDRFSAERTGGSVSTLTIQRTQQEDSAVYLCASSPGLSSYNEQFFGPGTRLTVL.

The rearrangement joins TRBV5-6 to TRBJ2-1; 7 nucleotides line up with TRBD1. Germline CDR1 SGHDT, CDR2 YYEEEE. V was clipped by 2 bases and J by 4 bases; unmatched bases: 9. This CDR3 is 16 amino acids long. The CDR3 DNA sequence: TGTGCCAGCAGCTTTCTCGGGCCAGGGGGTTACAATGAGCAGTTCTTC. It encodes CASSFLGPGGYNEQFF.